This TCR beta chain appears in the sequencing data of a study of OX40 agonist ivuxolimab in advanced cancers. Profiled with immunoSEQ multiplex PCR; TCRdb holds only in-frame clones, not every one. The table has about 20,000 clones, about two thirds seen once. As for this clone: Antigen specificity is unknown.

Whole-study results and caveats: Relative to CD4+ cells, CD8+ T cells on average had more expanded clones.

Trimming removed 5 bases from V and 4 bases from J, with 12 bases in between. This CDR3 has 14 residues. Germline V gene data show CDR1 as MDHEN and CDR2 as SYDVKM. Exclusion applied to patients with autoimmune disease history or systemic immunosuppression. Sequenced here: CD4+ or CD8+ T cells sorted from blood, sampled in a trial of the OX40 agonist ivuxolimab. The chain couples TRBV28 to TRBJ1-5; tentatively, D is TRBD1 (5 bases). This sequence was found in an adult with an advanced solid tumor such as melanoma, head and neck, liver or kidney cancer. CDR3: CASSEARANQPQHF. In nucleotides, the CDR3 is TGTGCCAGCAGTGAAGCCAGGGCGAATCAGCCCCAGCATTTT. The full variable domain, completed using reference TRBV28 and TRBJ1-5, is DVKVTQSSRYLVKRTGEKVFLECVQDMDHENMFWYRQDPGLGLRLIYFSYDVKMKEKGDIPEGYSVSREKKERFSLILESASTNQTSMYLCASSEARANQPQHFGDGTRLSIL.